This T cell receptor (beta chain) was obtained from a study of PD-1 blockade in classical Hodgkin lymphoma. The CDR3 totals 15 residues. V lost 1 base and J 2 bases, leaving 9 bases between the germline ends. The germline CDR1 and CDR2 sequences are SGHKS and YYEKEE (reference sequence). Profiled with immunoSEQ multiplex PCR; TCRdb holds only in-frame clones, not every one. The repertoire holds 5,500 to 9,000 clones, with about four fifths as singletons. All patients relapsed after autologous stem cell transplantation, and brentuximab vedotin exposure varied. The chain has TRBV5-5 and TRBJ1-4, with D possibly being TRBD1 (6 bases). Sample: peripheral blood mononuclear cells (PBMCs), taken before the second cycle of nivolumab. The TCR was taken from a human donor with classical Hodgkin lymphoma. CDR3 nucleotides: TGTGCCAGCAGCTTGTTCGGGGGCACTAATGAAAAACTGTTTTTT. It yields the protein CASSLFGGTNEKLFF.